The 7 T cell receptor beta chains presented below share a single source sample, sequenced in a study of radiation and T cells in renal cell carcinoma. This sample's time point: baseline pretreatment blood. Sample treatment: 15 Gy SBRT to primary tumor, nephrectomy 4 weeks later. Libraries were prepared by immunoSEQ multiplex PCR; TCRdb keeps only in-frame clonotypes and omits some of them. This table has about 49,000 clones, 65% to 90% appearing once. The sample consisted of blood, taken from a patient whose treatment included radiotherapy and nephrectomy. The receptors were sampled from a woman aged 70 to 79 with renal cell carcinoma.

The J gene is TRBJ1-2, the V gene TRBV14, with TRBD1 identical over 11 bases. Germline CDR1 and CDR2: SGHDN and FVKESK. The V segment lost 4 bases and the J segment 0 bases; nucleotides outside the gene matches: 4. There are 16 residues in the CDR3. The CDR3 loop is CASSPRDRGTNYGYTF. Here the CDR3 DNA reads TGTGCCAGCAGCCCCCGGGACAGGGGGACTAACTATGGCTACACCTTC.

The V call is TRBV5-4, the J call TRBJ2-3; 14 nucleotides line up with TRBD2. Germline lookup yields CDR1 SGHNT and CDR2 YYREEE (reference sequence). With V trimmed by 5 bases and J by 5 bases, 4 bases remained unmatched. There are 15 residues in the CDR3. The CDR3 loop reads CASSRTSGGRDTQYF. CDR3 DNA: TGTGCCAGCAGTCGGACTAGCGGGGGGAGAGATACGCAGTATTTT. Full variable domain (outside the CDR3, taken from reference TRBV5-4 and TRBJ2-3): ETGVTQSPTHLIKTRGQQVTLRCSSQSGHNTVSWYQQALGQGPQFIFQYYREEENGRGNFPPRFSGLQFPNYSSELNVNALELDDSALYLCASSRTSGGRDTQYFGPGTRLTVL.

V usage is TRBV21-1 and J usage is TRBJ1-2; the table's D call, TRBD1, has no DNA check behind it. TRBV21-1 is annotated as a pseudogene. CDR3 length equals 15 residues. The chain's CDR3 is CASSNRCRGPKRYTF. In DNA, the CDR3 is TGTGCCAGCAGCAACCGATGTAGGGGGCCCAAGAGGTACACCTTC.

This clone was found once. This chain joins TRBV5-4 and TRBJ2-2; 7 nucleotides match TRBD1. Germline V gives CDR1 SGHNT, CDR2 YYREEE (reference sequence). The junction had 9 bases not matched to a gene; V was cut back by 2 bases and J by 5 bases. This CDR3 is built from 16 residues. The CDR3 DNA reads TGTGCCAGCAGCTTAGGGGCCAGGGGGTTGACCGGGGAGCTGTTTTTT. Residues: CASSLGARGLTGELFF.

J is TRBJ2-1 and V is TRBV6-6; 9 bases are a match to TRBD1. V was pared by 6 bases and J by 8 bases, with 11 bases of the junction left unmatched. Germline lookup yields CDR1 MNHNY and CDR2 SVGAGI (reference sequence). This CDR3 is 15 amino acids long. Here the CDR3 reads CASRVGQGIGDEQFF. In DNA, the CDR3 is TGTGCCAGCAGAGTAGGACAGGGGATCGGCGATGAGCAGTTCTTC.

The rearrangement uses TRBV7-2 and TRBJ2-5; TRBD2 might be the D (5 bases). Germline V lookup: CDR1 SGHTA, CDR2 FQGNSA. V lost 5 bases and J lost 2, with 15 bases in between. This CDR3 spans 15 amino acids. The CDR3 sequence is CASSPGNLWQETQYF. In DNA form, the CDR3 reads TGTGCCAGCAGCCCCGGGAACCTGTGGCAAGAGACCCAGTACTTC.

CDR3 loop: CASSFSSGYEQYF. CDR3 DNA sequence: TGTGCCAGCAGCTTCTCTAGCGGCTACGAGCAGTACTTC. The chain recombines TRBV7-2 with TRBJ2-7; TRBD2 matches 7 bases. Losses at the gene ends were 3 bases for V and 3 bases for J; bases not matched to a gene: 2. Looked up from germline, CDR1 is SGHTA and CDR2 is FQGNSA. CDR3 length: 13 amino acids.